This TCR beta chain stems from a study of cytomegalovirus exposure and HLA in healthy donors. About the study: The approximately 120 validation repertoires were reported in a later analysis to have been generated on the same platform as the roughly 630 first-cohort repertoires. General observations from the study: Rarity characterized most TCR sequences, yet some public TCRs appeared in many donors. The study labeled fewer than 200 TCR beta chains cytomegalovirus-associated.

As to this clone: Antigen: not known.

Germline V gene sequence: CDR1 SGHRS, CDR2 YFSETQ. Unmatched junction bases numbered 9, after V lost 0 bases and J lost 5 bases. The CDR3 is 17 residues long. The donors were part of the validation cohort, which consisted of more than 90 subjects and was separate from the first cohort of 670 or so subjects. Method: immunoSEQ multiplex PCR; TCRdb's copy keeps in-frame clones and lacks some. The repertoire holds about 360,000 clones, with 80% to 90% as singletons. The source material was PBMCs. The TCR originated in a woman aged 18-29 years in good health and CMV-seronegative. V usage is TRBV5-1 and J usage is TRBJ2-2; 8 bases agree with TRBD2. The CDR3 nucleotides are TGCGCCAGCAGCTTGGGTTTAACTAGCGGAGGGACCGGGGAGCTGTTTTTT. It translates to CASSLGLTSGGTGELFF.